This T cell receptor (beta chain) was found in a study of molecular identifiers for immune sequencing clone quantification. Bulk TCR libraries were made with methods that had been previously described and with listed TCR primers. TCRdb re-derived calls from the PCR reads in MiXCR, one entry per CDR3 protein. The sample carries more than 250,000 distinct CDR3 sequences, 20% to 25% recorded once. The CDR3 consists of 14 residues. Per the germline V gene, CDR1 is PRHDT and CDR2 is FYEKMQ (reference sequence). Regarding this clonotype: A junction boundary mismatches the germline segment, possibly from a read error.

The TCR sequence derives from a human donor in good health. Some libraries in this study had Jurkat cell RNA spiked in. The source material was naive CD8+ T cells from blood, with Jurkat cell RNA spiked in. Noted subset: FACS-sorted CD8+CD4-CCR7+CD45RA+ naive T cells. The genes are TRBV13 and TRBJ2-3; D gene unclear. The DNA of the CDR3 is TGTGTCAGCCGCTCCCTAAGCAAGGCAGATACGCAGTATTTT. Protein product: CVSRSLSKADTQYF.